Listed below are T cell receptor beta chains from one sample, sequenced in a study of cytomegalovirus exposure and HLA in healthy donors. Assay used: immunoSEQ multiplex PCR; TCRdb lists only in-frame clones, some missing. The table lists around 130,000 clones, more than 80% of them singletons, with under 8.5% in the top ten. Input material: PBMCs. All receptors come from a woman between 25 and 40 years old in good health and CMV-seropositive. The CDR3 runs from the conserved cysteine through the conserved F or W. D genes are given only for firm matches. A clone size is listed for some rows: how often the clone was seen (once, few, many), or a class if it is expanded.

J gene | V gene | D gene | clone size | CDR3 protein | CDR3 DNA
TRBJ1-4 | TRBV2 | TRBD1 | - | CASRGTGEGKLFF | TGTGCCAGCAGGGGGACAGGGGAGGGAAAACTGTTTTTT
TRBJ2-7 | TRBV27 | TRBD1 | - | CASSLRTGGDYEQYF | TGTGCCAGCAGTTTACGGACAGGGGGGGACTACGAGCAGTACTTC
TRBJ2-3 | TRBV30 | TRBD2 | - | CARTSGSTDTQYF | TGTGCCCGGACTAGCGGGAGTACAGATACGCAGTATTTT
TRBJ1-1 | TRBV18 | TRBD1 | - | CASSPQGAGEFEDFF | TGTGCCAGCTCACCACAGGGGGCTGGGGAATTTGAAGATTTCTTT
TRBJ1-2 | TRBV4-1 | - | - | CASSHPLRQGRSGYTF | TGCGCCAGCAGCCATCCTCTCCGGCAGGGAAGGTCTGGCTACACCTTC
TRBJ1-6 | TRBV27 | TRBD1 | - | CASSLTLEGASLHF | TGTGCCAGCAGTTTGACCCTCGAGGGGGCATCCCTCCACTTT
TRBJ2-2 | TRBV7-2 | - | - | CASSLVAGNTGELFF | TGTGCCAGCAGCTTAGTTGCGGGGAACACCGGGGAGCTGTTTTTT
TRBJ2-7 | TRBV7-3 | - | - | CASSEQAGAENEQYF | TGTGCCAGCAGCGAGCAGGCGGGGGCTGAAAACGAGCAGTACTTC
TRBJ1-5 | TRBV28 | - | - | CASFSGNQPQHF | TGTGCCAGCTTCAGTGGCAATCAGCCCCAGCATTTT
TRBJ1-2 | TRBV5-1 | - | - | CASSLREFYGYTF | TGCGCCAGCAGCTTGCGGGAGTTCTATGGCTACACCTTC
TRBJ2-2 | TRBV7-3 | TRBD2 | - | CASSPSGGSNTGELFF | TGTGCCAGCAGCCCATCGGGAGGCTCGAACACCGGGGAGCTGTTTTTT
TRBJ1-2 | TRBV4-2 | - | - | CASSQDRATGYTF | TGTGCCAGCAGCCAAGACAGGGCCACCGGCTACACCTTC
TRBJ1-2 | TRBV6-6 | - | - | CASSYSSNYGYTF | TGTGCCAGCAGTTACTCCTCTAACTATGGCTACACCTTC
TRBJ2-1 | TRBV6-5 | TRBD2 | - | CASSRDYSSNEQFF | TGTGCCAGCAGCCGGGACTACTCAAGCAATGAGCAGTTCTTC
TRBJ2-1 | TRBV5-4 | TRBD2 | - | CASSPTSGTGNEQFF | TGTGCCAGCAGCCCGACTAGCGGGACGGGCAATGAGCAGTTCTTC
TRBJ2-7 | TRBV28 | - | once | CASSLPRDTPGNEQYF | TGTGCCAGCAGTCTCCCCCGGGACACTCCAGGCAACGAGCAGTACTTC
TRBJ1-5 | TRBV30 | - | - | CAWSLQGNQPQHF | TGTGCCTGGAGTCTCCAGGGGAATCAGCCCCAGCATTTT
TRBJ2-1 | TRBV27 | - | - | CASSLKPSANEQFF | TGTGCCAGCAGTTTGAAACCAAGCGCCAATGAGCAGTTCTTC
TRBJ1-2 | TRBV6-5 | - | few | CASSSSDARETVTF | TGTGCCAGCAGTTCGTCGGACGCACGGGAGACTGTCACCTTC
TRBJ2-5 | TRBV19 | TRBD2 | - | CASSIEGRGEEEQYF | TGTGCCAGTAGTATAGAGGGACGGGGGGAAGAGGAGCAGTACTTC
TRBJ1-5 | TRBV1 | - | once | CTSTSKWGLGYQPQHF | TGCACCAGCACCTCGAAGTGGGGACTGGGCTATCAGCCCCAGCATTTT
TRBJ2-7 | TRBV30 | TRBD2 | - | CAWKVGGNEQYF | TGTGCCTGGAAGGTGGGAGGGAACGAGCAGTACTTC
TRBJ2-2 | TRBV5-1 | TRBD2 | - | CASSLTSGSITGELFF | TGCGCCAGCAGCTTGACTAGCGGGAGTATCACCGGGGAGCTGTTTTTT
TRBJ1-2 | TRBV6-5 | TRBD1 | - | CASSTGTGNYGYTF | TGTGCCAGCAGTACTGGGACAGGGAACTATGGCTACACCTTC
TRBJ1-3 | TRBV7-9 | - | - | CASSRGRQTIYF | TGTGCCAGCAGCCGGGGGAGGCAGACCATATATTTT
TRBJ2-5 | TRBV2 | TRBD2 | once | CASSSNREGTQYF | TGTGCCAGCAGCTCTAACCGGGAGGGGACCCAGTACTTC
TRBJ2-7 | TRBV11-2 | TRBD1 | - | CASSPGQYEQYF | TGTGCCAGCAGCCCGGGACAGTACGAGCAGTACTTC
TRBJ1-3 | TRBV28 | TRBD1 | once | CATKGRGLYTIYF | TGTGCCACCAAAGGCAGGGGGCTGTACACCATATATTTT
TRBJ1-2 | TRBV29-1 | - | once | CSVPPGGVDYGYTF | TGCAGCGTCCCCCCCGGGGGGGTTGACTATGGCTACACCTTC
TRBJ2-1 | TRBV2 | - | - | CASSEVSGSSYNEQFF | TGTGCCAGCAGTGAAGTTAGCGGTAGCTCCTACAATGAGCAGTTCTTC
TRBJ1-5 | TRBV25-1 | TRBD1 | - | CASSPTGGQPQHF | TGTGCCAGCAGCCCGACAGGGGGTCAGCCCCAGCATTTT
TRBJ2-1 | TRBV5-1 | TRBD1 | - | CASSQLGQGINEQFF | TGCGCCAGCAGCCAGTTGGGACAGGGAATTAATGAGCAGTTCTTC
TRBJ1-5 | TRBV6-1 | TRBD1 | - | CASSEEETGVLPQHF | TGTGCCAGCAGTGAAGAAGAAACAGGGGTGCTGCCCCAGCATTTT
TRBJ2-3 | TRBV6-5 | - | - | CASSYSSGASTDTQYF | TGTGCCAGCAGTTACTCCAGCGGTGCTAGCACAGATACGCAGTATTTT
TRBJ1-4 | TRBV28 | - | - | CASRESLNEKLFF | TGTGCCAGCAGGGAGTCCCTTAATGAAAAACTGTTTTTT
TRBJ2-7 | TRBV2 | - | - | CASSEGGGREQYF | TGTGCCAGCAGTGAGGGGGGAGGACGCGAGCAGTACTTC
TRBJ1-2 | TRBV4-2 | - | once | CASSQEEDLRDGYTF | TGTGCCAGCAGCCAAGAGGAGGACCTAAGAGATGGCTACACCTTC
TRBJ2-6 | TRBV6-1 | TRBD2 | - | CASIEWGGTGANVLTF | TGTGCCAGCATTGAATGGGGGGGGACGGGGGCCAACGTCCTGACTTTC
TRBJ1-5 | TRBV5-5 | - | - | CASSLEGQINQPQHF | TGTGCCAGCAGCTTGGAAGGACAGATCAATCAGCCCCAGCATTTT
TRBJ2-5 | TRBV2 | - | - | CASSDSTVQETQYF | TGTGCCAGCAGTGATTCCACAGTCCAAGAGACCCAGTACTTC
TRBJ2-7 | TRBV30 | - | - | CAWNRDHSYEQYF | TGTGCCTGGAACAGGGATCATTCCTACGAGCAGTACTTC
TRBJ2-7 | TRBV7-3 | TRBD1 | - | CASSPGTGYEQYF | TGTGCCAGCAGTCCCGGGACAGGTTACGAGCAGTACTTC
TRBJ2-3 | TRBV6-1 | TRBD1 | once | CASSSGGLADTQYF | TGTGCCAGCAGTTCAGGGGGATTGGCAGATACGCAGTATTTT
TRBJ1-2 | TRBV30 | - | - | CAWSGTPLNYGYTF | TGTGCCTGGAGCGGGACACCTCTCAACTATGGCTACACCTTC
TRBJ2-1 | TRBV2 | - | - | CASSEVTKGADEQFF | TGTGCCAGCAGTGAAGTAACTAAAGGGGCCGATGAGCAGTTCTTC